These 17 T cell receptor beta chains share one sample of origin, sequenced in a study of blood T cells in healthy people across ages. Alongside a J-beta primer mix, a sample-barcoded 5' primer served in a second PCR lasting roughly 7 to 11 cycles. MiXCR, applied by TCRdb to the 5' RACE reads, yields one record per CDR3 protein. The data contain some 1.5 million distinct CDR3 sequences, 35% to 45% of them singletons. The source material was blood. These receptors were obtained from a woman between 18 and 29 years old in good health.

The CDR3: CASSQDQTSWGYTF. CDR3 nucleotide sequence: TGCGCCAGCAGCCAAGATCAGACTAGTTGGGGCTACACCTTC. This chain links TRBV4-3 with TRBJ1-2; D gene ambiguous. CDR1 LGHNA and CDR2 YSLEER come from the germline V gene. Trimming stripped 0 bases from V and 8 bases from J, with 13 bases between. The length of the CDR3 is 14 residues.

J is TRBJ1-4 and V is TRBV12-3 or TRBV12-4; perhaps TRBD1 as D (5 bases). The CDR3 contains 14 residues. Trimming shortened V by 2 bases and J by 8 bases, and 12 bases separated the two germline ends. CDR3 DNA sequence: TGTGCCAGCAGTTTATCCAGGGTCGGAGAAAAACTGTTTTTT. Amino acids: CASSLSRVGEKLFF.

DNA of the CDR3: TGCAGTGCTAGAGATTTCAATGAGCAGTACTTC. Residues: CSARDFNEQYF. The gene calls are TRBV20-1 and TRBJ2-5, with D uncertain. This CDR3 is 11 amino acids long. From germline, CDR1 is DFQATT and CDR2 SNEGSKA (reference sequence). Trimming cost V 0 bases and J 11 bases, with 10 bases left between them.

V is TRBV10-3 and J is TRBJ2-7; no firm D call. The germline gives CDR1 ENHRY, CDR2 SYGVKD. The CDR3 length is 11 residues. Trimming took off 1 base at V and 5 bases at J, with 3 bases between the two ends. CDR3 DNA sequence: TGTGCCATCAGTGAGTACAACGAGCAGTACTTC. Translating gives CAISEYNEQYF.

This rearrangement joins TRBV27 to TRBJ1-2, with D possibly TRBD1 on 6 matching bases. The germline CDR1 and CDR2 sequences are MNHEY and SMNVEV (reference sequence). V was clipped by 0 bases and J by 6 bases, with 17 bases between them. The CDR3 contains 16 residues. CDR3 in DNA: TGTGCCAGCAGTTTATCGTGGCAGGGGCCGGGACATGGCTACACCTTC. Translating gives CASSLSWQGPGHGYTF.

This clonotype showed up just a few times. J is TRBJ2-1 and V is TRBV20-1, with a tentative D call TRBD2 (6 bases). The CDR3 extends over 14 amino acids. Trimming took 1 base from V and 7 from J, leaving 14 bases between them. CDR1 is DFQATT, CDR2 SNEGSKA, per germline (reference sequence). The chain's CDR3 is CSARAGSGGNEQFF. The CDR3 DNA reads TGCAGTGCTAGAGCCGGGAGCGGAGGGAATGAGCAGTTCTTC.

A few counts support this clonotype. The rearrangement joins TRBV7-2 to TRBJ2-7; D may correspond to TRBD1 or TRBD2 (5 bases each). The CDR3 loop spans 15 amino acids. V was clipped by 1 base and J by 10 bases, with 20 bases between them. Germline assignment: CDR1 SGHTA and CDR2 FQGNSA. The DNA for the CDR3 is TGTGCCAGCAGCTTAGGATTGGGGACCCGCAGAACTCAGTACTTC. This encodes CASSLGLGTRRTQYF. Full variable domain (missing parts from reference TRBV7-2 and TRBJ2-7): GAGVSQSPSNKVTEKGKDVELRCDPISGHTALYWYRQSLGQGLEFLIYFQGNSAPDKSGLPSDRFSAERTGGSVSTLTIQRTQQEDSAVYLCASSLGLGTRRTQYFGPGTRLTVT.

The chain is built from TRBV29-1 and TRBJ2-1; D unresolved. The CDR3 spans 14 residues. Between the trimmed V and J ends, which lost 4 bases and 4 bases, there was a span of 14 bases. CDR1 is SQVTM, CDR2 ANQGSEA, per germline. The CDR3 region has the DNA TGCAGCGTTGGAAGGGTGTTGATATACAATGAGCAGTTCTTC. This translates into CSVGRVLIYNEQFF.

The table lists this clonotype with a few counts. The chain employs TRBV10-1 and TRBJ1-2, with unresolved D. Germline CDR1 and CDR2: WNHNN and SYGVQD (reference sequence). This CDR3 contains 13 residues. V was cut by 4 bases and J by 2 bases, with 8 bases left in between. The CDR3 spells CASSGTYNYGYTF. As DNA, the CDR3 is TGCGCCAGCAGTGGGACCTACAACTATGGCTACACCTTC.

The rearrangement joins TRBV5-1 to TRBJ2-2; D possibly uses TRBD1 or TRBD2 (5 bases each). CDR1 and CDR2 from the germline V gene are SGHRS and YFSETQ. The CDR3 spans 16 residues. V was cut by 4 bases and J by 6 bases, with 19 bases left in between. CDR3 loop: CASSPSRGVRAGELFF. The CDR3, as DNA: TGCGCCAGCAGCCCCTCACGGGGCGTTAGGGCCGGGGAGCTGTTTTTT.

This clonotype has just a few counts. The CDR3 DNA sequence: TGCGCCAGCAGCTGGACTAGCGGGGGGTCCCAAGAGACCCAGTACTTC. It encodes CASSWTSGGSQETQYF. This sequence joins TRBV4-1 and TRBJ2-5; 14 nucleotides line up with TRBD2. The CDR3 totals 16 residues. After removal of 5 bases from V and 1 base from J, the junction contained 3 bases not matched to a gene. The V gene's germline CDR1 is MGHRA and CDR2 YSYEKL.

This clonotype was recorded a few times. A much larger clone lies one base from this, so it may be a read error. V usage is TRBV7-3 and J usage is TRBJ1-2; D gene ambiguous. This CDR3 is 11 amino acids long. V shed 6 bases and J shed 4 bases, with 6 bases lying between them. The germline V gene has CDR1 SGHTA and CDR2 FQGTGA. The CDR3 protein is CASSKSYGYTF. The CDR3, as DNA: TGTGCCAGCAGTAAAAGCTATGGCTACACCTTC.

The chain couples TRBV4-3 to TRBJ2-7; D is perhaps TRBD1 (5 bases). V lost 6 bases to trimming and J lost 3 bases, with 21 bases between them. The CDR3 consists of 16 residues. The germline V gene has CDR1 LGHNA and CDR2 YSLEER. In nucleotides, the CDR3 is TGCGCCAGCAGACGAGGTGCAAGCAGGGCGGTCTACGAGCAGTACTTC. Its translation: CASRRGASRAVYEQYF.

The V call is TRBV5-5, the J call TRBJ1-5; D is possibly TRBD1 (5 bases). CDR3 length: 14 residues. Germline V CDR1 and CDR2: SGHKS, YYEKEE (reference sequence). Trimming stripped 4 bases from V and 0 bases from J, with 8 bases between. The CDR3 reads CASSPDNSNQPQHF. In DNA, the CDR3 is TGTGCCAGCAGCCCGGACAATAGCAATCAGCCCCAGCATTTT.

This CDR3 is CASSLDGRTYEQYF. The DNA for the CDR3 is TGCGCCAGCAGCTTGGACGGCCGAACCTACGAGCAGTACTTC. The rearrangement uses TRBV5-1 and TRBJ2-7; D is unresolved. CDR1 SGHRS and CDR2 YFSETQ come from the germline V gene. The CDR3 has 14 amino acids. V was shortened by 0 bases and J by 2 bases, with 9 bases between the two germline ends.

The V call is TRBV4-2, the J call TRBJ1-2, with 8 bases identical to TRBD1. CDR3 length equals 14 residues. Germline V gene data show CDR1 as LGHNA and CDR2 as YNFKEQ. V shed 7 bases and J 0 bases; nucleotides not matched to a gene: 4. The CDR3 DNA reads TGTGCCAGCACTAAGGACAGGGCTAACTATGGCTACACCTTC. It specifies CASTKDRANYGYTF.

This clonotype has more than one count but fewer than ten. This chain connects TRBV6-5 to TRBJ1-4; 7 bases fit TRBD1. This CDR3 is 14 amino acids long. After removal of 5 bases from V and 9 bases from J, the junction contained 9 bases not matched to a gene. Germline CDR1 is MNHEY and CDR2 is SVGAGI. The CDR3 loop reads CASSTTGSVQKLFF. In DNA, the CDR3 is TGTGCCAGCAGTACGACAGGGTCGGTTCAAAAACTGTTTTTT.